These 28 T cell receptor beta chains came from one sample sequenced in a study of regulatory T cells in long-lasting Graves disease. The authors built TCR beta libraries using iRepertoire HTBI primers and Arm-PCR of CDR3 regions. Each CDR3 protein gets one entry after TCRdb re-called the multiplex PCR reads with MiXCR. The sample consists of a few hundred thousand distinct CDR3 sequences, around a fifth of them appearing once. Time point: newly diagnosed GD, antithyroid drugs for less than 3 months. PBMC-extracted RNA yielded the TCR library. These data also featured in a second study, about T cells in Graves' hyperthyroidism and ophthalmopathy.

The specimen was peripheral blood mononuclear cells (PBMCs), collected at new diagnosis, from a patient treated with antithyroid drugs. The receptors come from a woman aged 25-40 years with Graves disease.

This clonotype was seen repeatedly, ten times or more. This sequence joins TRBV29-1 and TRBJ1-1; D not certain. The CDR3 is 12 residues long. The V end was cut by 5 bases, the J end by 1 base, with 8 bases between. Germline V CDR1 and CDR2: SQVTM, ANQGSEA. DNA for the CDR3: TGCAGCGTTTATACGGGGAACACTGAAGCTTTCTTT. Translation: CSVYTGNTEAFF.

This clonotype was observed at least ten times. At one end, the junction sequence differs from germline, possibly due to a read error. The V gene is TRBV5-1, the J gene TRBJ1-1, with D maybe TRBD1 (5 bases). The germline V gene has CDR1 SGHRS and CDR2 YFSETQ. The CDR3 is made up of 12 amino acids. The CDR3 DNA follows: TGTGCCAGCAGTTCAGGGAATGGGGAAGCTTTCTTT. It encodes CASSSGNGEAFF. The full variable domain, completed using reference TRBV5-1 and TRBJ1-1, is KAGVTQTPRYLIKTRGQQVTLSCSPISGHRSVSWYQQTPGQGLQFLFEYFSETQRNKGNFPGRFSGRQFSNSRSEMNVSTLELGDSALYLCASSSGNGEAFFGQGTRLTVV.

This clonotype was counted at least ten times. This chain links TRBV4-1 with TRBJ2-1; no firm D call. Trimming stripped 1 base from V and 8 bases from J, with 12 bases between. Germline CDR1 and CDR2: MGHRA and YSYEKL. The CDR3 runs to 14 residues. Here the CDR3 reads CASSQGLTMDEQFF. The CDR3 nucleotides are TGCGCCAGCAGCCAAGGCTTAACGATGGATGAGCAGTTCTTC.

Concerning this clonotype itself: An end of the junction does not agree with germline; a read error may underlie this. The chain employs TRBV15 and TRBJ2-6; D is undetermined. The CDR3 covers 15 residues. The germline gives CDR1 LNHNV, CDR2 YYDKDF (reference sequence). CDR3 loop: CATSEESSGVNVLTF. The CDR3 nucleotides read TGTGCCACCAGCGAGGAAAGCTCTGGGGTCAACGTCCTGACTTTC.

There are many counts of this clonotype. The chain employs TRBV28 and TRBJ1-1; D is undetermined. The CDR3 is made up of 14 amino acids. Trimming cost V 2 bases and J 0 bases, with 7 bases left between them. Germline V lookup: CDR1 MDHEN, CDR2 SYDVKM. CDR3 sequence: CASSLAGMNTEAFF. DNA for the CDR3: TGTGCCAGCAGTTTAGCGGGCATGAACACTGAAGCTTTCTTT.

This clonotype showed up many times. The chain joins TRBV5-1 to TRBJ2-3, with D perhaps given as TRBD1 or TRBD2 (5 bases each). Germline CDR1 reads SGHRS; CDR2 reads YFSETQ. Trimming stripped 9 bases from V and 9 bases from J, with 20 bases between. The CDR3 covers 13 residues. The CDR3 loop reads CATREQGGWTQYF. The CDR3 DNA sequence: TGCGCCACCAGGGAGCAGGGCGGGTGGACGCAGTATTTT.

This chain joins TRBV25-1 and TRBJ2-4; no definite D call. Germline V CDR1 and CDR2: MGHDK, SYGVNS. This CDR3 contains 12 residues. Trimming stripped 8 bases from V and 1 base from J, with 6 bases between. In nucleotides, the CDR3 is TGTGCCAGCGGGGTGGCCAAAAACATTCAGTACTTC. This sequence encodes CASGVAKNIQYF.

This clonotype was observed at least ten times. The chain has TRBV6-5 and TRBJ2-5; 7 positions agree with TRBD1. The CDR3 has 13 residues. Germline V gene sequence: CDR1 MNHEY, CDR2 SVGAGI. The trim removed 4 bases at V and 2 bases at J, leaving 1 base unmatched. DNA of the CDR3: TGTGCCAGCAGTTGGGGACAGCAAGAGACCCAGTACTTC. It yields the protein CASSWGQQETQYF.

This clonotype occurred many times. The chain is built from TRBV4-1 and TRBJ1-2; no clear D gene. Germline V gene lookup returns CDR1 MGHRA and CDR2 YSYEKL. This CDR3 spans 15 amino acids. Deletions cut 0 bases from V and 4 bases from J, with 12 bases between. CDR3 nucleotide sequence: TGCGCCAGCAGCCAAGATGATGACCGGATCTATGGCTACACCTTC. This encodes CASSQDDDRIYGYTF.

This clonotype was detected many times. The chain recombines TRBV7-9 with TRBJ2-7, with 13 bases identical to TRBD2. V gave up 5 bases and J gave up 5 bases; unmatched junction bases: 6. This CDR3 has 15 residues. Germline V gene sequence: CDR1 SEHNR, CDR2 FQNEAQ (reference sequence). DNA of the CDR3: TGTGCCAGCAGCCCCACTAGCGGGGGGGCCCACGAGCAGTACTTC. Residues: CASSPTSGGAHEQYF.

As regards this clonotype: A much larger clone lies a single base off, so this may be a read error. The V and J genes are TRBV2 and TRBJ1-1; D might be TRBD1 (5 bases). This CDR3 contains 15 residues. The germline V gene has CDR1 SNHLY and CDR2 FYNNEI. The ends were cut back, 6 bases at V and 1 base at J, with 15 bases in the middle. Here the CDR3 reads CASRVIAGTNTEAFF. The CDR3 coding sequence is TGTGCCAGCAGAGTAATTGCTGGGACGAACACTGAAGCTTTCTTT.

The chain has TRBV20-1 and TRBJ1-5; 7 bases are a match to TRBD1. The junction had 8 bases not matched to a gene; V was cut back by 2 bases and J by 7 bases. The germline V gene encodes CDR1 DFQATT and CDR2 SNEGSKA (reference sequence). The CDR3 spans 14 residues. CDR3: CSARTGDLPQPQHF. As DNA, the CDR3 is TGCAGTGCTAGAACAGGGGACCTACCACAGCCCCAGCATTTT.

There are many counts of this clonotype. The V gene is TRBV4-2, the J gene TRBJ2-1, with no clear D. The CDR3 runs to 13 residues. CDR1 and CDR2 from the germline V gene are LGHNA and YNFKEQ. Trimming removed 3 bases from V and 6 bases from J, with 9 bases in between. The CDR3 protein is CASSQELGNEQFF. Written as DNA, the CDR3 is TGTGCCAGCAGCCAGGAGCTAGGCAATGAGCAGTTCTTC.

This clonotype came up many times. V usage is TRBV14 and J usage is TRBJ2-3; 11 bases are shared with TRBD2. The ends lost 3 bases at V and 2 bases at J; junction bases unmatched: 4. This CDR3 spans 16 amino acids. In germline, CDR1 is SGHDN, CDR2 FVKESK. The CDR3 reads CASSHGLAGTTDTQYF. CDR3 nucleotide sequence: TGTGCCAGCAGCCACGGACTAGCGGGCACCACAGATACGCAGTATTTT.

This clonotype was recorded many times. A much larger clonotype is one base distant, so this may be a read error. The genes are TRBV12-3 or TRBV12-4 and TRBJ1-5, with D uncertain. The CDR3 covers 14 residues. The CDR3 nucleotides read TGTGCCAGCAGTTTAGCGCTCTCAGATCAGCTCCAGCATTTT. Translating it yields CASSLALSDQLQHF.

The sample holds a few counts of this clonotype. The chain joins TRBV29-1 to TRBJ1-5; D possibly corresponds to TRBD1 (5 bases). Germline values: CDR1 SQVTM, CDR2 ANQGSEA. The CDR3 extends over 13 amino acids. V dropped 4 bases and J dropped 0 bases, with 7 bases sitting between them. DNA for the CDR3: TGCAGCGTTGGGGGGGATAGCAATCAGCCCCAGCATTTT. Protein: CSVGGDSNQPQHF.

On this clonotype: With a much larger clone just one base away, this may be a read error. The chain couples TRBV7-9 to TRBJ2-7, with 15 bases aligning to TRBD2. The CDR3 extends over 20 amino acids. Germline CDR1 SEHNR, CDR2 FQNEAQ (reference sequence). This CDR3 is CASSSRDGGLAGGSPYKQYF. The CDR3 bases are TGTGCCAGCAGCTCCAGGGACGGGGGACTAGCGGGAGGCTCTCCCTACAAGCAGTACTTC.

The table lists this clonotype with many counts. The chain links TRBV5-4 to TRBJ2-7; D uncertain. The CDR3 spans 13 residues. Germline loops: CDR1 SGHNT, CDR2 YYREEE (reference sequence). With 9 bases removed from V and 4 bases from J, the gap between germline ends came to 17 bases. The CDR3 DNA follows: TGTGCCACCAAGAACGCGGACGGGTACGAGCAGTACTTC. It yields the protein CATKNADGYEQYF.

There are many counts of this clonotype. The chain combines TRBV20-1 with TRBJ1-1; D not resolved. The germline CDR1 and CDR2 sequences are DFQATT and SNEGSKA (reference sequence). The CDR3 extends over 14 amino acids. Trimming removed 1 base at V and 0 bases at J, with 9 bases between. Written as DNA, the CDR3 is TGCAGTGCTAGAGTGCAGGCGATGAACACTGAAGCTTTCTTT. Translating it yields CSARVQAMNTEAFF.

This clonotype was observed at least ten times. This chain joins TRBV15 and TRBJ1-1; no firm D call. V was pared by 6 bases and J by 5 bases, with 19 bases between. The V gene's germline CDR1 is LNHNV and CDR2 YYDKDF (reference sequence). The CDR3 runs to 15 residues. The CDR3 nucleotides are TGTGCCACCAGTACGAAACACGCCGCGTGGACTGAAGCTTTCTTT. Translation gives CATSTKHAAWTEAFF.

The chain combines TRBV6-1 with TRBJ2-3, with D possibly TRBD2 on 5 matching bases. Germline V gene lookup returns CDR1 MNHNS and CDR2 SASEGT. This CDR3 region has 15 residues. The V end lost 6 bases, the J end lost 4 bases, and 17 bases lay between the germline ends. The CDR3 reads CASSPSGSGSDTQYF. CDR3 DNA: TGTGCCAGCAGCCCCTCGGGGAGTGGATCAGATACGCAGTATTTT.

This clonotype was seen ten or more times. The chain's CDR3 is CASSLGHPMRKLFF. The CDR3 nucleotides are TGTGCCAGCAGCTTGGGACACCCGATGCGGAAACTGTTTTTT. The V gene is TRBV5-8, the J gene TRBJ1-4; D is unclear. With 0 bases removed from V and 11 bases from J, the gap between germline ends came to 14 bases. The CDR3 runs 14 residues. The V gene's germline CDR1 is SGHTS and CDR2 YDEGEE.

This clonotype was seen many times. DNA of the CDR3: TGTGCCAGCAGCTTAGCCATGGGGCCGCAAGAGACCCAGTACTTC. It is translated as CASSLAMGPQETQYF. The V and J genes are TRBV7-6 and TRBJ2-5, with D perhaps TRBD1 (5 bases). The CDR3 loop spans 15 amino acids. Trimming left V 0 bases short and J 2 bases short, with 10 bases between. Per the germline V gene, CDR1 is SGHVS and CDR2 is FNYEAQ.

This clonotype was recorded once. A read error likely explains this, since a far larger clone differs by one base. V gene TRBV2 combines with J gene TRBJ2-7; possibly TRBD1 for D (6 bases). CDR1 is SNHLY and CDR2 is FYNNEI in the germline V gene. V was shortened by 2 bases and J by 7 bases, with 21 bases between the two germline ends. This CDR3 contains 16 residues. The CDR3 region is CASSELVQGKYNEQYF. CDR3 sequence (DNA): TGTGCCAGCAGTGAATTAGTGCAGGGGAAATACAATGAGCAGTACTTC.

This clonotype was detected many times. The chain links TRBV18 to TRBJ1-1; D unresolved. The CDR3 totals 14 residues. Trimming pared 5 bases from V and 5 bases from J, leaving 15 bases between. The germline V gene has CDR1 KGHSH and CDR2 LQKENI. CDR3 in DNA: TGTGCCAGCTCAAACCAAACAGCGGGTACTGAAGCTTTCTTT. Protein: CASSNQTAGTEAFF.

This clonotype was counted ten times or more. V is TRBV29-1 and J is TRBJ2-3; 9 nucleotides agree with TRBD2. Germline lookup yields CDR1 SQVTM and CDR2 ANQGSEA. The ends lost 4 bases at V and 2 bases at J; junction bases unmatched: 4. CDR3 size: 14 residues. This CDR3 is CSVGLAGFTDTQYF. The DNA for the CDR3 is TGCAGCGTTGGGCTAGCGGGGTTCACAGATACGCAGTATTTT.

At least ten counts were recorded for this clonotype. This chain links TRBV5-1 with TRBJ2-1, with 7 bases identical to TRBD2. Trimming took 2 bases from V and 7 from J; bases not matched to a gene: 18. Germline lookup yields CDR1 SGHRS and CDR2 YFSETQ. The CDR3 is 18 residues long. In DNA, the CDR3 is TGCGCCAGCAGCTTCTTAACTGGGGGGGGGGTCACGGGGAATGAGCAGTTCTTC. This encodes CASSFLTGGGVTGNEQFF.

V and J are TRBV25-1 and TRBJ2-5, with 10 bases fitting TRBD2. V lost 1 base, J lost 1 base, and 3 bases stayed unmatched. This CDR3 has 16 amino acids. Looked up from germline, CDR1 is MGHDK and CDR2 is SYGVNS. CDR3 nucleotides: TGTGCCAGCAGTGAATTAACTAGCGGGGTCCAAGAGACCCAGTACTTC. This sequence encodes CASSELTSGVQETQYF. Using reference TRBV25-1 and TRBJ2-5 for the parts outside the CDR3, the full variable domain is EADIYQTPRYLVIGTGKKITLECSQTMGHDKMYWYQQDPGMELHLIHYSYGVNSTEKGDLSSESTVSRIRTEHFPLTLESARPSHTSQYLCASSELTSGVQETQYFGPGTRLLVL.